This TCR beta chain was identified in a study of cytomegalovirus exposure and HLA in healthy donors. Notes on the study in general: A later analysis linked a missense DCLRE1C variant to TCR beta V- and J-gene trimming.

The study ran its PCR with 60 Vbeta and 13 Jbeta primers. Here immunoSEQ multiplex PCR was the method, and the copy in TCRdb shows in-frame clones only, minus some. The data show about 160,000 clones, with roughly 75% seen just once and 1% held by the top ten. Concerning this clone: Antigen unknown.

The source is a woman aged 45 to 65 in good health and CMV-seropositive. The material sequenced was PBMCs.

The CDR3 reads CASSPALNQPQHF. The CDR3 bases are TGTGCCAGCAGCCCCGCGTTAAATCAGCCCCAGCATTTT. The V and J genes are TRBV7-2 and TRBJ1-5; no definite D call. Germline V lookup: CDR1 SGHTA, CDR2 FQGNSA. The V end was cut by 5 bases, the J end by 4 bases, with 9 bases between. This CDR3 is 13 amino acids long.